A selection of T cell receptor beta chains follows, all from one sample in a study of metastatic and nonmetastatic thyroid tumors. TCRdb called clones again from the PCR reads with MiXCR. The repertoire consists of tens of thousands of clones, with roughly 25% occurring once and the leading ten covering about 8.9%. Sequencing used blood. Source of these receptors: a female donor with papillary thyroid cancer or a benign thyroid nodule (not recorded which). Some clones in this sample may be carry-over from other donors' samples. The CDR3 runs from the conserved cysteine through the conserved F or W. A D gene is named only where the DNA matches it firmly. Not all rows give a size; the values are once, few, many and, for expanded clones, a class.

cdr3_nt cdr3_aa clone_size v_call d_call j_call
TGCAGTGCTAGTCAGCAAGAGACCCAGTACTTC CSASQQETQYF many TRBV20-1 NA TRBJ2-5
TGTGCCAGCAGTTACTCGTCAGGATATAACACTGAAGCTTTCTTT CASSYSSGYNTEAFF medium-sized TRBV6-6 NA TRBJ1-1
TGTGCCAGCAGCCGTATGGGGTCGACAGGGGAGCTGTTTTTT CASSRMGSTGELFF few TRBV7-3 NA TRBJ2-2
TGTGCCAGCAGCCCCCCGTTTGAGGACTACAATGAGCAGTTCTTC CASSPPFEDYNEQFF NA TRBV11-1 NA TRBJ2-1
TGCAGTGCTAGGACTACCTGGGACCAAACCGGGGAGCTGTTTTTT CSARTTWDQTGELFF few TRBV20-1 NA TRBJ2-2
TGCGCCAGCAGTCGGGACCAAACCTACAATGAGCATTTCTTC CASSRDQTYNEHFF few TRBV10-1 NA TRBJ2-1
TGTGCCAGTAGTATATTGGGACAGGGCCGATCAGGGACCCCAGCTCCCGGGGAGCTGTTTTTT CASSILGQGRSGTPAPGELFF few TRBV19 TRBD1 TRBJ2-2
TGTGCCAGCAGCCCTACAGGGATGATTGATCTGTTTTTT CASSPTGMIDLFF NA TRBV7-9 NA TRBJ1-4
TGTGCCAGCAGCGTAGTTGACGGGACAGGCCTCTCTGGAAACACCATATATTTT CASSVVDGTGLSGNTIYF many TRBV9 TRBD1 TRBJ1-3
TGTGCCAGCACCGCCTACAATGAGCAGTTCTTC CASTAYNEQFF NA TRBV12-3/TRBV12-4 NA TRBJ2-1
TGCAGTGCTACCTCACCGTCGGGGAAGGGCTACGAGCAGTACTTC CSATSPSGKGYEQYF NA TRBV20-1 NA TRBJ2-7
TGTGCCAGCAGGTTTAACCTTGGACTAGCGAACACCGGGGAGCTGTTTTTT CASRFNLGLANTGELFF many TRBV3-1 TRBD2 TRBJ2-2
TGCAGTGCTAGACCGGCGGTGGGGAGCCGGGGCTACAATGAGCAGTTCTTC CSARPAVGSRGYNEQFF NA TRBV20-1 NA TRBJ2-1
TGCAGTGCTCCCAATACAGGTCACCAAACTAATTCACCCCTCCACTTT CSAPNTGHQTNSPLHF NA TRBV20-1 NA TRBJ1-6
TGTGCCAGCAGTTTAGGGGCGTCGGTAAACACCATATATTTT CASSLGASVNTIYF few TRBV28 NA TRBJ1-3
TGTGCCTGGAGTGCACTAACGGGGTCTAGCAATCAGCCCCAGCATTTT CAWSALTGSSNQPQHF NA TRBV30 NA TRBJ1-5
TGTGCCGCTGGGGGGGAGGGACCCACCACAGATACGCAGTATTTT CAAGGEGPTTDTQYF medium-sized TRBV10-3 TRBD2 TRBJ2-3
TGTGCCAGCAGCCAAGAGGGGCTAGCTGAGCCAGATACGCAGTACTTT CASSQEGLAEPDTQYF NA TRBV4-2 NA TRBJ2-3
TGTGCCAGCAGCTCAACTAGACAGGGGGCTGGAGTCGAGCAGTACTTC CASSSTRQGAGVEQYF NA TRBV5-6 TRBD1 TRBJ2-7
TGTGCCAGCAGTTTAGGACATTCCTACGAGCAGTACTTC CASSLGHSYEQYF medium-sized TRBV28 NA TRBJ2-7
TGTGCCAGCTGGGGGCCGGGCATGGCAGCTTTCTTT CASWGPGMAAFF NA TRBV28 NA TRBJ1-1
TGCAGTGCTAGCCGGAGCGGGGTGGGCAAAAACATTCAGTACTTC CSASRSGVGKNIQYF NA TRBV20-1 TRBD2 TRBJ2-4
TGCAGTGCACAAAAGGGGACAGGGGGAACCTACGAGCAGTACTTC CSAQKGTGGTYEQYF NA TRBV20-1 TRBD1 TRBJ2-7
TGTGCCAGCAGTTCCGGGCTAGCGGGAGGGCCTGGCCAAGAGACCCAGTACTTC CASSSGLAGGPGQETQYF many TRBV27 TRBD2 TRBJ2-5
TGTGCCAGCAGACCTACAGGGATACACTATGGCTACACCTTC CASRPTGIHYGYTF medium-sized TRBV12-3/TRBV12-4 NA TRBJ1-2
TGCAGTGCGCAAGACAACACAGATACGCAGTATTTT CSAQDNTDTQYF NA TRBV20-1 NA TRBJ2-3
TGTGCCAGCAGCTTAGCGGACGTAACTGAAGCTTTCTTT CASSLADVTEAFF many TRBV11-2 NA TRBJ1-1
TGTGCCAGCAGCTTAGGACGTGGTGTGGGGGCTTTCTCTGGAAACACCATATATTTT CASSLGRGVGAFSGNTIYF NA TRBV11-2 NA TRBJ1-3
TGTGCCAGCAGCTTAGACCCACCTTTGGGCGACTATTACAATGAGCAGTTCTTC CASSLDPPLGDYYNEQFF NA TRBV11-1 NA TRBJ2-1
TGTGCCAGCAGTGTTGAGCTATACACCGGGGAGCTGTTTTTT CASSVELYTGELFF many TRBV6-4 NA TRBJ2-2
TGTGCCAGCAGGCTGCGGGGGGGCCTTAGCTTGGCTAGCACAGATACGCAGTATTTT CASRLRGGLSLASTDTQYF NA TRBV12-3/TRBV12-4 TRBD2 TRBJ2-3
TGTGCCAGCAGCACAGGACAGGGACCCAATCAGCCCCAGCATTTT CASSTGQGPNQPQHF NA TRBV6-1 TRBD1 TRBJ1-5
TGCAGTGCTAAGCCGGGGGCCTATGGCTACACCTTC CSAKPGAYGYTF many TRBV20-1 NA TRBJ1-2
TGTGCCAGCACCAAGACTAGCGGGGCCTACGAGCAGTACTTC CASTKTSGAYEQYF NA TRBV6-1 TRBD2 TRBJ2-7
TGTGCCAGCAGTTATGGGACAGGGGGCGCGGGAGCTGAAGCTTTCTTT CASSYGTGGAGAEAFF few TRBV6-4 TRBD1 TRBJ1-1
TGTGCCAGCAGCTACGGGGGCGGGCTATACAATGAGCAGTTCTTC CASSYGGGLYNEQFF NA TRBV5-4 NA TRBJ2-1
TGTGCCAGCAGCCATGAGCCCGGGACCTGGACTGTGGATTCACCCCTCCACTTT CASSHEPGTWTVDSPLHF NA TRBV7-8 NA TRBJ1-6
TGTGCCAGCTCTTCTAGCGGCCTTTCCTACAATGAGCAGTTCTTC CASSSSGLSYNEQFF many TRBV2 TRBD2 TRBJ2-1
TGTGCCAGCAGTTACGAGGGGACTCGCCCCTATGGCTACACCTTC CASSYEGTRPYGYTF NA TRBV6-5 NA TRBJ1-2
TGTGCCACCAGCAGAGATTTGGGGACAGGACTGGGCTACACCTTC CATSRDLGTGLGYTF many TRBV15 TRBD1 TRBJ1-2
TGTGCCAGTAACGTCGCCTCGCCAGTTTACAATGAGCAGTCCTTC CASNVASPVYNEQSF many TRBV28 NA TRBJ2-1
TGCAGTGCAGGGAGGGGGGCGGAGACCCAGTACTTC CSAGRGAETQYF few TRBV20-1 NA TRBJ2-5
TGTGCCACCAAGAACGGGACAGGGGGCGACCTGAGGGCTGAAGCTTTCTTT CATKNGTGGDLRAEAFF NA TRBV24-1 TRBD1 TRBJ1-1
TGTGCCAGCAGTCTCGGGGGGGGGTGGGGGACTGAAGCTTTCTTT CASSLGGGWGTEAFF NA TRBV27 NA TRBJ1-1
TGTGCCAGCAGCCAGGGACGGTATAATTCACCCCTCCACTTT CASSQGRYNSPLHF many TRBV3-1 NA TRBJ1-6
TGTGCCAGCAGCCCTCGGGACAGTACCTACGATCAGTACTTC CASSPRDSTYDQYF NA TRBV5-6 TRBD1 TRBJ2-7
TGTGCCAGCAGTTTAAGACAGGGCCTCTCTGGAAACACCATATATTTT CASSLRQGLSGNTIYF many TRBV12-3/TRBV12-4 TRBD1 TRBJ1-3
TGTGCCAGCAGTACGGGACAGGGGTACTACAATGAGCAGTTCTTC CASSTGQGYYNEQFF NA TRBV6-1 TRBD1 TRBJ2-1
TGTGCCAGCAGCTTAAAGGGGGGATATGCGAACACCGGGGAGCTGTTTTTT CASSLKGGYANTGELFF NA TRBV7-3 NA TRBJ2-2
TGTGCCAGCAGTTACTCTTGCAGACCTGCTAACACCGGGGAGCTGTTTTTT CASSYSCRPANTGELFF NA TRBV6-6 NA TRBJ2-2
TGTGCCACCAGCAGGGACGGACTAGCGGGCCTTAGCACAGATACGCAGTATTTT CATSRDGLAGLSTDTQYF many TRBV15 TRBD2 TRBJ2-3
TGTGCCAGCAGCTTAGCTGGGACAGGGGGATACTACGAGCAGTACTTC CASSLAGTGGYYEQYF NA TRBV7-2 TRBD1 TRBJ2-7
TGTGCCAGCAGCCGCACGGGACAGGGGGCGGCGGGAGCTTTCTTT CASSRTGQGAAGAFF NA TRBV13 TRBD1 TRBJ1-1
TGTGCCAGCAGTCACCGCGACAGAAGAGATTTAGGGACCCAGTACTTC CASSHRDRRDLGTQYF few TRBV6-5 NA TRBJ2-5
TGTGCCAGTACCCGAGACGGCAATGAGCAGTTCTTC CASTRDGNEQFF few TRBV7-9 NA TRBJ2-1
TGTGCCAGCAGCCCTGCGGGGGACAGGGGCAACTATGGCTACACCTTC CASSPAGDRGNYGYTF many TRBV11-2 TRBD1 TRBJ1-2
TGCAGCCTGACTGTCGCAACTAATGAAAAACTGTTTTTT CSLTVATNEKLFF many TRBV20-1 NA TRBJ1-4
TGTGCCAGCTCACCACCGCCGAGGGCCGGGGAAAAACTGTTTTTT CASSPPPRAGEKLFF many TRBV18 NA TRBJ1-4
TGTGCCTGGACAGGGAATTATGGCTACACCTTC CAWTGNYGYTF NA TRBV30 NA TRBJ1-2